This is a list of T cell receptor beta chains from one sample in a study of T-cell reconstitution after alpha-beta-depleted transplantation in children. TCRdb re-analysed the PCR reads in MiXCR, keeping a single row per CDR3 protein. This table holds around 200,000 distinct CDR3 sequences, approximately 15% found once. The specimen was PBMCs, mostly from graft donor cells, collected 360 days after TCRalphabeta/CD19-depleted stem cell transplant. The receptors were gathered from a male patient between 2 and 10 years old who had a stem cell transplant for acute lymphoblastic leukemia, so the T cells may come from the graft donor. CDR3s include the opening cysteine and the closing phenylalanine or tryptophan. Each record gives: V gene, clone size, J gene, D gene, CDR3 protein, CDR3 DNA. The D gene is left open where the match is weak. Clone size is given for some rows only: seen once, a few or many times, or a class if the clone is expanded.

TRBV2	few	TRBJ1-1	TRBD1	CASSRDRGGRNTEAFF	TGTGCCAGCAGTCGGGACAGGGGAGGGCGGAACACTGAAGCTTTCTTT
TRBV18	NA	TRBJ1-5	TRBD1	CASSLDRGTQPQHF	TGTGCCAGCTCCCTGGACAGGGGAACTCAGCCCCAGCATTTT
TRBV5-1	NA	TRBJ2-3	NA	CASSLEGLPSTDTQYF	TGCGCCAGCAGCTTGGAGGGGCTTCCTAGCACAGATACGCAGTATTTT
TRBV7-6	NA	TRBJ2-1	TRBD2	CASSLALSSGLYNEQFF	TGTGCCAGCAGCTTAGCGCTTTCTAGCGGGCTCTACAATGAGCAGTTCTTC
TRBV19	few	TRBJ2-1	TRBD1	CASSIRGQGASSSYNEQFF	TGTGCCAGTAGTATAAGGGGACAGGGGGCCTCAAGCTCCTACAATGAGCAGTTCTTC
TRBV19	NA	TRBJ2-3	TRBD1	CASSRDRAGTDTQYF	TGTGCCAGTAGTCGAGACAGGGCCGGCACAGATACGCAGTATTTT
TRBV6-2/TRBV6-3	NA	TRBJ2-1	NA	CASSYSVEQFF	TGTGCCAGCAGTTACTCAGTAGAGCAGTTCTTC
TRBV11-2	NA	TRBJ2-4	TRBD1	CASSLGGQGKNIQYF	TGTGCCAGCAGCTTAGGGGGACAGGGCAAAAACATTCAGTACTTC
TRBV10-2	NA	TRBJ2-7	TRBD1	CAIGQGVYEQYF	TGCGCCATCGGACAGGGGGTTTACGAGCAGTACTTC
TRBV7-2	few	TRBJ2-7	TRBD2	CASSLTSGSSYEQYF	TGTGCCAGCAGCCTTACTAGCGGGAGTTCCTACGAGCAGTACTTC
TRBV4-1	NA	TRBJ1-1	TRBD1	CASSHEFRGQGTEAFF	TGCGCCAGCAGCCACGAGTTCCGAGGACAGGGGACTGAAGCTTTCTTT
TRBV29-1	many	TRBJ2-2	NA	CSVEWANTGELFF	TGCAGCGTTGAATGGGCGAACACCGGGGAGCTGTTTTTT
TRBV7-2	NA	TRBJ2-5	TRBD2	CASSLGTTSGETQYF	TGTGCCAGCAGCTTAGGAACGACTAGCGGAGAGACCCAGTACTTC
TRBV20-1	NA	TRBJ1-2	TRBD1	CSAHGTAPLANYGYTF	TGCAGTGCTCATGGGACAGCTCCGCTCGCTAACTATGGCTACACCTTC
TRBV13	few	TRBJ2-1	TRBD1	CASSLWYRGSDEQFF	TGTGCCAGCAGCTTATGGTACAGGGGCTCGGATGAGCAGTTCTTC
TRBV12-3/TRBV12-4	NA	TRBJ1-3	NA	CASSFTRPRAIYF	TGTGCCAGCAGTTTCACCCGACCGAGGGCCATATATTTT
TRBV18	few	TRBJ2-5	NA	CASSETAKETQYF	TGTGCCAGCTCAGAAACGGCCAAAGAGACCCAGTACTTC
TRBV3-1	NA	TRBJ2-2	NA	CASSLGLPRNTGELFF	TGTGCCAGCAGCCTGGGACTCCCAAGGAACACCGGGGAGCTGTTTTTT
TRBV2	NA	TRBJ1-1	NA	CASVKGAEAFF	TGTGCCAGCGTAAAGGGCGCTGAAGCTTTCTTT
TRBV6-5	NA	TRBJ1-2	NA	CASSYRDLLGGYTF	TGTGCCAGCAGTTACCGGGACCTCTTAGGCGGCTACACCTTC
TRBV9	many	TRBJ2-1	NA	CASSAATRGGDEQFF	TGTGCCAGCAGCGCCGCGACCAGGGGGGGGGATGAGCAGTTCTTC
TRBV25-1	once	TRBJ2-4	NA	CASQGQLNGAKNIQYF	TGTGCCAGCCAGGGACAACTTAATGGAGCCAAAAACATTCAGTACTTC
TRBV28	NA	TRBJ2-2	TRBD1	CASSKSPGQGINTGELFF	TGTGCCAGCAGTAAAAGCCCGGGACAGGGGATTAACACCGGGGAGCTGTTTTTT
TRBV7-9	NA	TRBJ1-4	NA	CAITSRGREKLFF	TGTGCCATTACATCCCGGGGCCGGGAAAAACTGTTTTTT
TRBV12-3/TRBV12-4	few	TRBJ2-1	NA	CASSLLGEQFF	TGTGCCAGCAGTTTGCTTGGTGAGCAGTTCTTC
TRBV7-8	NA	TRBJ2-6	TRBD1	CASSFDRGLSGANVLTF	TGTGCCAGCAGCTTCGACAGGGGACTTTCTGGGGCCAACGTCCTGACTTTC
TRBV5-5	NA	TRBJ2-7	NA	CASSIGNEQYF	TGTGCCAGCAGCATCGGAAACGAGCAGTACTTC
TRBV4-3	many	TRBJ2-1	NA	CASSRRDTSYNEQFF	TGCGCCAGCAGCCGCAGGGACACTTCCTACAATGAGCAGTTCTTC
TRBV5-1	many	TRBJ1-5	NA	CASSVAGDSNQPQHF	TGCGCCAGCAGCGTCGCGGGGGATAGCAATCAGCCCCAGCATTTT
TRBV7-9	NA	TRBJ2-2	NA	CASSFGSPAGELFF	TGTGCCAGCAGCTTCGGCAGCCCCGCGGGGGAGCTGTTTTTT
TRBV10-3	NA	TRBJ1-2	NA	CAITDRLEDGYTF	TGTGCCATCACAGACAGGCTCGAGGATGGCTACACCTTC
TRBV12-3/TRBV12-4	NA	TRBJ2-7	TRBD2	CASSFASGNYEQYF	TGTGCCAGCAGTTTTGCTAGCGGGAACTACGAGCAGTACTTC
TRBV7-2	few	TRBJ1-3	NA	CASSPNGERGNTIYF	TGTGCCAGCAGCCCTAATGGAGAGCGTGGGAACACCATATATTTT
TRBV12-3/TRBV12-4	many	TRBJ1-1	NA	CASSLARGAGTEAFF	TGTGCCAGCAGTTTAGCGAGGGGGGCTGGTACTGAAGCTTTCTTT
TRBV6-1	NA	TRBJ1-6	TRBD1	CASSTAGTVNSPLHF	TGTGCCAGCAGTACCGCCGGGACAGTGAATTCACCCCTCCACTTT
TRBV7-2	NA	TRBJ2-7	TRBD2	CASSLARAGGSYEQYF	TGTGCCAGCAGCTTAGCGAGGGCGGGAGGATCCTACGAGCAGTACTTC
TRBV27	NA	TRBJ2-7	NA	CASSRSFGSTYEQYF	TGTGCCAGCAGTCGCAGCTTTGGTTCCACCTACGAGCAGTACTTC
TRBV28	NA	TRBJ1-1	NA	CASSLRGSLSNTEAFF	TGTGCCAGCAGTTTGCGGGGCAGCCTCTCGAACACTGAAGCTTTCTTT
TRBV25-1	few	TRBJ2-4	TRBD2	CASSGMTSGGARQYF	TGTGCCAGCAGTGGTATGACTAGCGGGGGGGCCCGGCAGTACTTC
TRBV4-2	NA	TRBJ2-1	NA	CASSKPRAGDEQFF	TGTGCCAGCAGCAAGCCCAGGGCTGGCGATGAGCAGTTCTTC